Below are 32 T cell receptor beta chains sequenced from a single sample in a study of OX40 agonist ivuxolimab in advanced cancers. Libraries were prepared by immunoSEQ multiplex PCR; TCRdb keeps only in-frame clonotypes and omits some of them. Altogether fewer than 80,000 clones are present, over 80% being singletons, with the ten largest covering 5% to 7%. The sequenced sample was CD4+ or CD8+ T cells sorted from blood, obtained in a trial of the OX40 agonist ivuxolimab. These receptor sequences come from an adult with an advanced solid tumor such as melanoma, head and neck, liver or kidney cancer.

Points on this clone: Other DNA sequences from this sample encode an identical CDR3 as well. This chain links TRBV21-1 with TRBJ2-7. TRBV21-1 is a pseudogene locus. The CDR3 extends over 14 amino acids. The CDR3 nucleotides read TGTGCCAGCAGCAAGTCTGAGGGGACCTACGAGCAGTATTTC. Encoded protein: CASSKSEGTYEQYF.

The rearrangement joins TRBV2 to TRBJ2-1; D unresolved. This CDR3 is built from 12 residues. Trimming pared 8 bases from V and 8 bases from J, leaving 13 bases between. In germline, CDR1 is SNHLY, CDR2 FYNNEI. The CDR3 reads CASLTLRDEQFF. The CDR3, as DNA: TGTGCCAGCTTGACTTTACGGGATGAGCAGTTCTTC.

This chain links TRBV7-2 with TRBJ1-1; D gene uncertain. Trimming removed 4 bases at V and 2 bases at J, with 8 bases between. Germline-derived CDR1 and CDR2 are SGHTA and FQGNSA. The CDR3 is 13 amino acids. CDR3: CASSYNTNTEAFF. CDR3 nucleotides: TGTGCCAGCAGCTACAACACTAACACTGAAGCTTTCTTT.

The chain joins TRBV27 to TRBJ1-2; D is unclear. The CDR3 totals 18 residues. Germline V gene sequence: CDR1 MNHEY, CDR2 SMNVEV (reference sequence). V gave up 1 base and J gave up 2 bases, with 20 bases separating them. The CDR3 loop is CASSLWAGESLKNYGYTF. In DNA form, the CDR3 reads TGTGCCAGCAGTTTATGGGCAGGCGAGAGTCTAAAGAACTATGGCTACACCTTC.

The rearrangement uses TRBV5-6 and TRBJ1-1; maybe TRBD1 (6 bases). The CDR3 is 12 amino acids. Trimming took off 2 bases at V and 7 bases at J, with 9 bases between the two ends. Germline loops: CDR1 SGHDT, CDR2 YYEEEE. Here the CDR3 DNA reads TGTGCCAGCAGCTTCGGACAGAGTGAAGCTTTCTTT. Translated: CASSFGQSEAFF.

This chain joins TRBV7-8 and TRBJ1-6; a possible D gene is TRBD1 (6 bases). This CDR3 region has 18 residues. Germline CDR1 reads SGHVS; CDR2 reads FQNEAQ. Trimming took 5 bases from V and 0 from J, leaving 17 bases between them. CDR3 coding DNA: TGTGCCAGCAGCCCGGTGGGGGGGGCGAGCTCCTATAATTCACCCCTCCACTTT. Amino acids: CASSPVGGASSYNSPLHF.

V gene TRBV28 combines with J gene TRBJ2-2, with D maybe TRBD2 (7 bases). The ends were cut back, 7 bases at V and 6 bases at J, with 18 bases in the middle. This CDR3 comprises 15 residues. CDR1 is MDHEN, CDR2 SYDVKM, per germline. This chain's CDR3 is CASTSGGAKAGELFF. The CDR3 DNA is TGTGCCAGCACCTCGGGGGGCGCGAAGGCCGGGGAGCTGTTTTTT.

This clone was detected once. The J gene is TRBJ1-3, the V gene TRBV7-9; D gene unclear. Germline-derived CDR1 and CDR2 are SEHNR and FQNEAQ (reference sequence). CDR3 size: 15 residues. Trimming took 3 bases from V and 0 from J, leaving 9 bases between them. The CDR3 protein is CASSFTNFSGNTIYF. As DNA, the CDR3 is TGTGCCAGCAGCTTTACAAACTTCTCTGGAAACACCATATATTTT. The full variable domain, rest sourced from reference TRBV7-9 and TRBJ1-3, is DTGVSQNPRHKITKRGQNVTFRCDPISEHNRLYWYRQTLGQGPEFLTYFQNEAQLEKSRLLSDRFSAERPKGSFSTLEIQRTEQGDSAMYLCASSFTNFSGNTIYFGEGSWLTVV.

This rearrangement joins TRBV6-1 to TRBJ2-7, with D possibly being TRBD2 (7 bases). The CDR3 consists of 14 residues. Looked up from germline, CDR1 is MNHNS and CDR2 is SASEGT. V lost 6 bases, J lost 3 bases, and 15 bases lay in between. The CDR3 DNA reads as TGTGCCAGCAGGAGGGGGGGGGCGGTCTACGAGCAGTACTTC. It codes for CASRRGGAVYEQYF.

Notes on this clone: The junction departs from germline at one end; a sequencing error may be responsible. The chain carries TRBV7-6 and TRBJ2-1; maybe TRBD1 (6 bases). The CDR3 consists of 15 residues. Germline V lookup: CDR1 SGHVS, CDR2 FNYEAQ. CDR3 nucleotide sequence: TGTGCCAGCACCTTAAGCCAGGGGTCTGGGTATGAGCAGTTCTTC. Translating gives CASTLSQGSGYEQFF.

The V and J genes are TRBV7-3 and TRBJ2-2; maybe TRBD1 (5 bases). Germline V lookup: CDR1 SGHTA, CDR2 FQGTGA. This CDR3 contains 13 residues. Trimming stripped 5 bases from V and 5 bases from J, with 9 bases between. CDR3 nucleotides: TGTGCCAGCAGCACAGGAAAAACCGGGGAGCTGTTTTTT. Translating it yields CASSTGKTGELFF.

This clone showed up many times. The rearrangement links TRBV27 to TRBJ2-2; 7 nucleotides line up with TRBD2. The germline V gene has CDR1 MNHEY and CDR2 SMNVEV (reference sequence). V was pared by 8 bases and J by 6 bases, with 12 bases of the junction left unmatched. The CDR3 consists of 15 residues. For the CDR3, the DNA is TGTGCCAGCGGGCGGACTAGTGGGAGTCCCGGGGAGCTGTTTTTT. As protein: CASGRTSGSPGELFF.

The chain combines TRBV4-2 with TRBJ1-6; 11 bases match TRBD1. The CDR3 runs 15 residues. From germline, CDR1 is LGHNA and CDR2 YNFKEQ. Trimming took 3 bases from V and 8 from J; bases not matched to a gene: 3. The CDR3 loop reads CASSQGQGEYSPLHF. In DNA form, the CDR3 reads TGTGCCAGCAGCCAGGGACAGGGGGAATATTCACCCCTCCACTTT.

The CDR3 here is CASSLVGTETTRKYV. The CDR3 DNA follows: TGTGCCAGCAGTTTGGTTGGGACAGAGACTACGAGGAAGTACGTC. The chain is built from TRBV27 and TRBJ2-7; TRBD1 aligns across 7 bases. In germline, CDR1 is MNHEY, CDR2 SMNVEV (reference sequence). The length of the CDR3 is 15 residues. With V trimmed by 3 bases and J by 11 bases, 16 bases remained unmatched.

This clone was counted a single time. V usage is TRBV6-5 and J usage is TRBJ2-5; a possible D gene is TRBD2 (5 bases). With the DNA end fitting TRBJ2-7 better, the J assignment may be wrong. The CDR3 is 14 amino acids. Germline V lookup: CDR1 MNHEY, CDR2 SVGAGI. The CDR3 DNA follows: TGTGCCAGCAAGGAGGTCCAGGAGTTCTACGAGCAGTACTTC. The encoded protein is CASKEVQEFYEQYF.

The chain carries TRBV19 and TRBJ1-1; D not certain. CDR1 is LNHDA, CDR2 SQIVND, per germline (reference sequence). Trimming stripped 4 bases from V and 7 bases from J, with 10 bases between. This CDR3 spans 12 amino acids. CDR3 coding DNA: TGTGCCAGTAGTAGGGGTCTCAATGAAGCTTTCTTT. It specifies CASSRGLNEAFF.

The rearrangement uses TRBV28 and TRBJ1-2; D gene uncertain. Germline loops: CDR1 MDHEN, CDR2 SYDVKM. CDR3 length equals 12 residues. Trimming took off 1 base at V and 7 bases at J, with 7 bases between the two ends. The CDR3 reads CASSLSSAGYTF. The CDR3 nucleotides read TGTGCCAGCAGTTTATCTAGTGCTGGCTACACCTTC.

The CDR3 nucleotides are TGTGCCAGCAGCTCACCAGGTGACGGCTACGAGCAGTACTTC. It codes for CASSSPGDGYEQYF. The rearrangement uses TRBV11-2 and TRBJ2-5; D uncertain. Judging by the DNA end, TRBJ2-7 fits better; the J call may be wrong. Looked up from germline, CDR1 is SGHAT and CDR2 is FQNNGV. This CDR3 comprises 14 residues.

The chain uses TRBV6-5 and TRBJ1-2; 9 bases are a match to TRBD1. The junction had 1 base not matched to a gene; V was cut back by 2 bases and J by 9 bases. Germline V gene lookup returns CDR1 MNHEY and CDR2 SVGAGI. This CDR3 has 12 residues. The DNA for the CDR3 is TGTGCCAGCAGTTACGGACAGGGGCGCTACACCTTC. Its protein is CASSYGQGRYTF.

The CDR3 reads CASSFSFLFVLGQNVGTDTQYF. The DNA for the CDR3 is TGTGCCAGCAGTTTTAGTTTTCTTTTTGTTCTAGGACAGAATGTGGGCACAGATACGCAGTATTTT. This chain joins TRBV28 and TRBJ2-3; D may be TRBD1 (6 bases). The V gene lost 3 bases and the J gene lost 1 base, with 32 bases spanning the gap. Per germline, CDR1 MDHEN and CDR2 SYDVKM. The CDR3 has 22 amino acids.

The rearrangement joins TRBV27 to TRBJ2-3; 8 bases agree with TRBD1. The J segment lost 2 bases and the V segment lost 0 bases, leaving 4 bases of the junction unmatched. In germline, CDR1 is MNHEY, CDR2 SMNVEV (reference sequence). This CDR3 has 16 residues. This chain's CDR3 is CASSLSPGGITDTQYF. CDR3 nucleotides: TGTGCCAGCAGTTTATCGCCAGGGGGCATCACAGATACGCAGTATTTT.

This rearrangement joins TRBV10-3 to TRBJ2-2, with a tentative D call TRBD1 (5 bases). V lost 2 bases and J 0 bases, leaving 13 bases between the germline ends. The CDR3 covers 17 residues. Germline CDR1 and CDR2: ENHRY and SYGVKD. DNA of the CDR3: TGTGCCATCAGTGAGATTAGCCAGGGCCCGAACACCGGGGAGCTGTTTTTT. Protein product: CAISEISQGPNTGELFF.

The chain combines TRBV28 with TRBJ1-2, with D unclear. This CDR3 spans 14 amino acids. V was shortened by 5 bases and J by 4 bases, with 14 bases between the two germline ends. The germline CDR1 and CDR2 sequences are MDHEN and SYDVKM. The CDR3 here is CASSEVGPTYGYTF. The CDR3 DNA reads as TGTGCCAGCAGTGAGGTAGGGCCAACCTATGGCTACACCTTC.

This clone was detected only once. The chain carries TRBV25-1 and TRBJ1-2; D ambiguous. Germline V gene lookup returns CDR1 MGHDK and CDR2 SYGVNS. V lost 4 bases, J lost 2 bases, and 5 bases lay in between. The length of the CDR3 is 12 residues. CDR3 DNA sequence: TGTGCCAGCAGTGCCGGGAACTATGGCTACACCTTC. This codes for CASSAGNYGYTF.

The chain joins TRBV4-1 to TRBJ2-3; a weak D match, TRBD2 (5 bases). Per the germline V gene, CDR1 is MGHRA and CDR2 is YSYEKL. The CDR3 consists of 16 residues. Trimming shortened V by 1 base and J by 1 base, and 12 bases separated the two germline ends. The CDR3 DNA is TGCGCCAGCAGCCAAGCCCAAGCGAGGGGCACAGATACGCAGTATTTT. Residues: CASSQAQARGTDTQYF.

The chain combines TRBV27 with TRBJ2-5; 8 positions agree with TRBD1. V shed 6 bases and J 4 bases; nucleotides not matched to a gene: 13. The CDR3 loop spans 16 amino acids. The germline V gene has CDR1 MNHEY and CDR2 SMNVEV (reference sequence). The CDR3 loop reads CASSFNRQGWRETQYF. The CDR3 nucleotides are TGTGCCAGCAGCTTCAATCGACAGGGGTGGCGAGAGACCCAGTACTTC.

This clone was recorded once. The V gene is TRBV6-5, the J gene TRBJ2-7; the D is unclear. Germline V gives CDR1 MNHEY, CDR2 SVGAGI. The CDR3 length is 15 residues. The germline V and J ends were trimmed by 0 bases and 12 bases, with 21 bases remaining between them. CDR3 bases: TGTGCCAGCAGTTACTCGGCCGACCCTCGTGTACTGTCGTACTTC. This gives the protein CASSYSADPRVLSYF.

This clone came up once. The chain's CDR3 is CASSYSTGGGEKLFF. In DNA form, the CDR3 reads TGTGCCAGCAGTTACTCGACAGGGGGTGGCGAAAAACTGTTTTTT. The chain recombines TRBV6-5 with TRBJ1-4; TRBD1 matches at 9 bases. CDR3 size: 15 residues. CDR1 and CDR2 from the germline V gene are MNHEY and SVGAGI. V lost 0 bases to trimming and J lost 8 bases; unmatched junction nucleotides: 4.

This chain connects TRBV19 to TRBJ2-5; 9 nucleotides agree with TRBD1. CDR3 length: 14 residues. CDR1 and CDR2 from the germline V gene are LNHDA and SQIVND (reference sequence). Trimming cost V 5 bases and J 4 bases; bases outside gene matches: 5. CDR3 DNA sequence: TGTGCCAGTAGTCGGGGGACAGGGACAGAGACCCAGTACTTC. Residues: CASSRGTGTETQYF.

CDR3 coding DNA: TGTGCCAGCAGTTACACCGGGACAGGGAACACCGGGGAGCTGTTTTTT. Encoded protein: CASSYTGTGNTGELFF. The chain recombines TRBV6-6 with TRBJ2-2, with 8 nucleotides matching TRBD1. This CDR3 comprises 16 residues. V gave up 2 bases and J gave up 1 base; unmatched junction bases: 3. Germline values: CDR1 MNHNY, CDR2 SVGAGI (reference sequence).

The rearrangement links TRBV7-6 to TRBJ2-7; TRBD2 matches at 8 bases. V trimming: 5 bases; J trimming: 3 bases; junction bases outside the gene matches: 12. This CDR3 is 16 amino acids long. Germline values: CDR1 SGHVS, CDR2 FNYEAQ. The CDR3 DNA is TGTGCCAGCAGCCCAAGTTCTGCGGGAGGCCTCTACGAGCAGTACTTC. Its translation is CASSPSSAGGLYEQYF.

This rearrangement joins TRBV5-4 to TRBJ2-7; TRBD1 matches 9 bases. This CDR3 comprises 15 residues. Germline V gene lookup returns CDR1 SGHNT and CDR2 YYREEE (reference sequence). V lost 4 bases, J lost 3 bases, and 8 bases stayed unmatched. In DNA form, the CDR3 reads TGTGCCAGCAGCGGACCGGGACAGGGTATCTACGAGCAGTACTTC. The encoded protein is CASSGPGQGIYEQYF.